The source of this T cell receptor beta chain is a study of blood T cell repertoires in COVID-19. Per the original methods: Reference gene primer amplification in the assay estimated nucleated cell counts. Only in-frame clones appear in the TCRdb table, and some are missing; sequencing was by immunoSEQ multiplex PCR. V, J and clone size derive from that table, while D and trimming were established from the DNA sequence. The table includes over 200,000 clones, roughly 83% detected once. CDR3 size: 13 residues. V was clipped by 7 bases and J by 14 bases; unmatched bases: 7. The germline CDR1 and CDR2 sequences are MNHEY and SVGAGI.

The clonotype was recovered from a man aged 40-50 years with acute or convalescent COVID-19. Specimen: peripheral blood. The chain is built from TRBV6-5 and TRBJ1-6; 11 bases match TRBD1. The CDR3 region is CASTSGQGGSLHF. The CDR3 bases are TGTGCCAGCACCTCGGGACAGGGGGGATCCCTCCACTTT.